This passage covers 29 T cell receptor beta chains from one sample sequenced in a study of cytomegalovirus exposure and HLA in healthy donors. 13 Jbeta primers and 60 Vbeta primers were used for the PCR. Method: immunoSEQ multiplex PCR; TCRdb's copy keeps in-frame clones and lacks some. Of about 120,000 clones in the sample, about 73% were seen once. Sequencing was carried out using PBMCs. These receptors were obtained from a woman aged 40 to 55 in good health and CMV-seronegative.

The rearrangement links TRBV10-3 to TRBJ1-3; D unclear. This CDR3 is 15 amino acids long. Germline CDR1 and CDR2: ENHRY and SYGVKD. V lost 2 bases and J lost 3, with 11 bases in between. CDR3 sequence reads: CAISEGRERGNTIYF. The CDR3 DNA is TGTGCCATCAGTGAGGGGAGGGAGCGTGGAAACACCATATATTTT.

CDR3 nucleotides: TGTGCCAGCAGCTTGGAGGGACAGAGTAATGAAAAACTGTTTTTT. Its protein product is CASSLEGQSNEKLFF. The V and J genes are TRBV5-5 and TRBJ1-4; 7 bases align to TRBD1. The V gene end was trimmed by 0 bases and the J gene end by 4 bases; junction bases not matched to a gene: 3. This CDR3 is built from 15 residues. Germline loops: CDR1 SGHKS, CDR2 YYEKEE (reference sequence).

This clone was counted between two and nine times. V gene TRBV7-6 combines with J gene TRBJ2-5; TRBD1 agrees at 7 bases. The J call may be in error: the DNA end matches TRBJ2-7 better. The CDR3 covers 15 residues. Germline values: CDR1 SGHVS, CDR2 FNYEAQ. CDR3 nucleotides: TGTGCCAGCAGCTCCAGACAGGGAACTTTGTACGAGCAGTACTTC. This gives the protein CASSSRQGTLYEQYF.

This chain uses TRBV7-9 with TRBJ1-4; 7 bases agree with TRBD1. V shed 10 bases, J shed 8 bases, and the junction held 4 bases outside the gene matches. This CDR3 is 11 amino acids long. The germline CDR1 and CDR2 sequences are SEHNR and FQNEAQ (reference sequence). CDR3: CATGTEEKLFF. CDR3 nucleotides: TGTGCCACCGGGACAGAAGAAAAACTGTTTTTT.

This clone came up a few times. The chain is built from TRBV7-6 and TRBJ2-5, with TRBD2 matching over 9 bases. V shed 5 bases and J 0 bases; nucleotides not matched to a gene: 7. This CDR3 comprises 16 residues. The germline V gene encodes CDR1 SGHVS and CDR2 FNYEAQ. The CDR3 here is CASSPRGGRDQETQYF. Here the CDR3 DNA reads TGTGCCAGCAGCCCCCGGGGCGGGAGGGACCAAGAGACCCAGTACTTC.

The rearrangement uses TRBV19 and TRBJ2-3; D is unresolved. The CDR3 extends over 14 amino acids. V was cut by 1 base and J by 2 bases, with 7 bases left in between. Germline V gene sequence: CDR1 LNHDA, CDR2 SQIVND (reference sequence). The DNA for the CDR3 is TGTGCCAGTAGTATAGCCTCCCCCACAGATACGCAGTATTTT. This codes for CASSIASPTDTQYF. Full variable domain (outside the CDR3, taken from reference TRBV19 and TRBJ2-3): DGGITQSPKYLFRKEGQNVTLSCEQNLNHDAMYWYRQDPGQGLRLIYYSQIVNDFQKGDIAEGYSVSREKKESFPLTVTSAQKNPTAFYLCASSIASPTDTQYFGPGTRLTVL.

This clone was detected only a few times. The rearrangement links TRBV19 to TRBJ2-5; weak D call: TRBD1 (5 bases). This CDR3 contains 14 residues. The germline V gene has CDR1 LNHDA and CDR2 SQIVND (reference sequence). V dropped 5 bases and J dropped 2 bases, with 12 bases sitting between them. CDR3 in amino acids: CASSGHRLQETQYF. The DNA of the CDR3 is TGTGCCAGTAGTGGACACAGGCTACAAGAGACCCAGTACTTC.

The chain joins TRBV7-2 to TRBJ2-5, with 10 bases that match TRBD2. The CDR3 contains 15 residues. The V gene's germline CDR1 is SGHTA and CDR2 FQGNSA. Losses at the gene ends were 5 bases for V and 2 bases for J; bases not matched to a gene: 5. The CDR3 sequence: CASSTLAGAQETQYF. For the CDR3, the DNA is TGTGCCAGCAGCACCCTAGCGGGGGCGCAAGAGACCCAGTACTTC.

A note on this clone: The same CDR3 also results from other DNA sequences found in this sample. The V and J genes are TRBV5-5 and TRBJ2-5, with a possible D match to TRBD1 (5 bases). Per the germline V gene, CDR1 is SGHKS and CDR2 is YYEKEE (reference sequence). This CDR3 has 13 residues. The germline V and J ends were trimmed by 0 bases and 3 bases, with 6 bases remaining between them. The CDR3 region is CASSLGREETQYF. The CDR3 DNA is TGTGCCAGCAGCTTGGGCAGGGAAGAGACCCAGTACTTC.

In its sample, this clone was seen a few times. The chain recombines TRBV13 with TRBJ2-2, with 9 bases matching TRBD2. CDR3 size: 18 residues. V shed 5 bases and J 0 bases; nucleotides not matched to a gene: 10. The germline V gene encodes CDR1 PRHDT and CDR2 FYEKMQ (reference sequence). The CDR3 nucleotides are TGTGCCAGCAGCCCACTGGGCGGCGGGGGGGCGAACACCGGGGAGCTGTTTTTT. Translated: CASSPLGGGGANTGELFF.

The gene calls are TRBV6-5 and TRBJ1-5, with D perhaps matching TRBD1 (5 bases). Trimming removed 6 bases from V and 7 bases from J, with 19 bases in between. The length of the CDR3 is 15 residues. Germline V gene sequence: CDR1 MNHEY, CDR2 SVGAGI. CDR3 DNA sequence: TGTGCCAGCAGCAAGAGTCCCCAGGGATCCCAGCCCCAGCATTTT. Amino acids: CASSKSPQGSQPQHF.

The V and J genes are TRBV11-3 and TRBJ2-7; TRBD1 agrees at 7 bases. The CDR3 contains 12 residues. V shed 0 bases and J 9 bases; nucleotides not matched to a gene: 2. Germline V gives CDR1 SGHNT, CDR2 YENEEA. The CDR3 coding sequence is TGTGCCAGCAGCTTAGAAGGGGGCGTGCAGTACTTC. Protein sequence: CASSLEGGVQYF.

V is TRBV18 and J is TRBJ2-5; 9 bases are a match to TRBD2. Germline CDR1 reads KGHSH; CDR2 reads LQKENI. After removal of 2 bases from V and 5 bases from J, the junction contained 6 bases not matched to a gene. The CDR3 consists of 15 residues. The chain's CDR3 is CASSPVLAGFETQYF. As DNA, the CDR3 is TGTGCCAGCTCACCAGTCCTAGCGGGGTTCGAGACCCAGTACTTC.

This clone was picked up one time. This rearrangement joins TRBV27 to TRBJ2-1; 7 bases line up with TRBD1. With 0 bases clipped from V and 3 bases from J, the junction kept 11 bases outside the gene matches. The germline gives CDR1 MNHEY, CDR2 SMNVEV (reference sequence). The CDR3 is 18 residues long. The CDR3 bases are TGTGCCAGCAGTTTATCTGCCAGACAGGGAATTTTCTACAATGAGCAGTTCTTC. Its translation is CASSLSARQGIFYNEQFF.

The CDR3 reads CASSGTGSPGAQYF. CDR3 sequence (DNA): TGTGCCAGCAGTGGGACAGGGAGTCCGGGGGCCCAGTACTTC. The chain links TRBV2 to TRBJ2-5, with 8 bases lining up with TRBD1. V lost 4 bases and J lost 9; bases outside the gene matches: 10. Germline assignment: CDR1 SNHLY and CDR2 FYNNEI. CDR3 length: 14 amino acids.

The chain recombines TRBV6-5 with TRBJ1-2, with TRBD1 identical over 12 bases. The trim removed 3 bases at V and 8 bases at J, leaving 7 bases unmatched. The CDR3 contains 15 residues. The germline V gene encodes CDR1 MNHEY and CDR2 SVGAGI. The CDR3 sequence: CASSYGGQGAGGYTF. For the CDR3, the DNA is TGTGCCAGCAGTTATGGGGGACAGGGGGCTGGGGGCTACACCTTC.

The chain uses TRBV4-2 and TRBJ2-5; D is undetermined. The end of the DNA is better explained by TRBJ2-7, so the J call may be wrong. This CDR3 has 18 amino acids. The germline CDR1 and CDR2 sequences are LGHNA and YNFKEQ. The CDR3 bases are TGTGCCAGCAGCCAAGATTTGAACCCCCCCCGTTCTCTCTACGAGCAGTACTTC. It yields the protein CASSQDLNPPRSLYEQYF.

The chain uses TRBV7-2 and TRBJ2-1; the match to TRBD2 covers 11 bases. V was pared by 5 bases and J by 5 bases, with 11 bases of the junction left unmatched. This CDR3 is 17 amino acids long. CDR1 is SGHTA, CDR2 FQGNSA, per germline. CDR3 sequence: CASSGHPGTSGNNEQFF. The CDR3 DNA reads TGTGCCAGCAGCGGGCACCCCGGGACTAGCGGCAACAATGAGCAGTTCTTC.

The genes are TRBV7-9 and TRBJ2-7, with D possibly being TRBD1 (5 bases). The V gene's germline CDR1 is SEHNR and CDR2 FQNEAQ (reference sequence). V was cut by 7 bases and J by 6 bases, with 10 bases left in between. CDR3 length equals 11 residues. This CDR3 is CASTSGPEQYF. The DNA for the CDR3 is TGTGCCAGCACCTCAGGGCCCGAGCAGTACTTC.

The chain recombines TRBV4-2 with TRBJ2-5; D remains unclear. CDR3 length equals 16 residues. CDR1 and CDR2 from the germline V gene are LGHNA and YNFKEQ. V lost 0 bases, J lost 4 bases, and 15 bases lay in between. CDR3 sequence: CASSQDTQVGSETQYF. The DNA for the CDR3 is TGTGCCAGCAGCCAAGACACGCAGGTCGGCTCAGAGACCCAGTACTTC.

The chain joins TRBV10-3 to TRBJ1-3, with D perhaps matching TRBD1 (6 bases). The CDR3 loop spans 15 amino acids. Germline V gene data show CDR1 as ENHRY and CDR2 as SYGVKD. Between the trimmed V and J ends, which lost 4 bases and 2 bases, there was a span of 12 bases. The CDR3 reads CAISAQGRAGNTIYF. The CDR3 bases are TGTGCCATCAGTGCGCAGGGGCGAGCTGGAAACACCATATATTTT.

This clone was seen just once. The chain couples TRBV7-2 to TRBJ1-1; TRBD1 aligns across 10 bases. V gave up 1 base and J gave up 5 bases; unmatched junction bases: 10. The CDR3 spans 17 residues. CDR1 SGHTA and CDR2 FQGNSA come from the germline V gene. CDR3 sequence reads: CASSLDRARDRGTEAFF. The CDR3 coding sequence is TGTGCCAGCAGCTTAGACCGGGCCCGGGACAGGGGTACTGAAGCTTTCTTT.

As to this clone: One junction end does not reproduce the germline sequence, and a read error may be involved. The chain recombines TRBV7-9 with TRBJ1-4, with D unclear. CDR1 and CDR2 (germline): SEHNR, FQNEAQ (reference sequence). The CDR3 sequence is 17 residues long. The CDR3 DNA reads TGTTCCAGCAGCTTAGGAAGGCTGAGCGCAACTAATGAAAAACTGTTTTTT. Its translation: CSSSLGRLSATNEKLFF.

The chain uses TRBV10-3 and TRBJ2-7, with 9 positions matching TRBD1. Germline loops: CDR1 ENHRY, CDR2 SYGVKD. The CDR3 has 14 residues. Unmatched junction bases numbered 8, after V lost 4 bases and J lost 7 bases. The CDR3 reads CAISGDRASWEQYF. The CDR3, as DNA: TGTGCCATCAGTGGGGACAGGGCCTCGTGGGAGCAGTACTTC.

This rearrangement joins TRBV7-8 to TRBJ1-1, with TRBD1 matching 7 bases. Germline trimming cut 0 bases from V and 3 bases from J; bases unmatched to any gene: 4. The germline V gene has CDR1 SGHVS and CDR2 FQNEAQ. This CDR3 is 15 amino acids long. The CDR3 region is CASSLAYRGDTEAFF. The CDR3, as DNA: TGTGCCAGCAGCTTAGCATACAGGGGAGACACTGAAGCTTTCTTT.

J is TRBJ2-5 and V is TRBV9; 7 nucleotides agree with TRBD2. J was trimmed by 5 bases and V by 0 bases; bases with no gene match: 7. CDR3 length equals 15 residues. In germline, CDR1 is SGDLS, CDR2 YYNGEE. CDR3 in amino acids: CASSVVAGEAETQYF. CDR3 nucleotide sequence: TGTGCCAGCAGCGTAGTGGCGGGAGAAGCGGAGACCCAGTACTTC.

The rearrangement joins TRBV10-3 to TRBJ2-1; 7 nucleotides agree with TRBD2. Germline lookup yields CDR1 ENHRY and CDR2 SYGVKD. This CDR3 contains 14 residues. With 6 bases clipped from V and 6 bases from J, the junction kept 8 bases outside the gene matches. The CDR3 loop reads CAISRLARVNEQFF. DNA of the CDR3: TGTGCCATCAGCAGACTAGCCCGGGTCAATGAGCAGTTCTTC.

The chain carries TRBV14 and TRBJ2-3; D is perhaps TRBD1 (6 bases). V was cut by 4 bases and J by 2 bases, with 10 bases left in between. CDR3 size: 14 residues. CDR1 is SGHDN and CDR2 is FVKESK in the germline V gene. In DNA form, the CDR3 reads TGTGCCAGCAGCCCACGGACAGACACAGATACGCAGTATTTT. It encodes CASSPRTDTDTQYF.

This sequence joins TRBV14 and TRBJ2-5; 7 nucleotides line up with TRBD2. In germline, CDR1 is SGHDN, CDR2 FVKESK. This CDR3 spans 14 amino acids. Trimming at V came to 4 bases and at J to 5 bases, leaving 7 bases not matched to a gene. This CDR3 is CASSPIAAGETQYF. DNA of the CDR3: TGTGCCAGCAGCCCCATTGCAGCGGGGGAGACCCAGTACTTC.